The T cell receptor (beta chain) under discussion was sequenced for a study of T cell responses to AZD1222 COVID-19 vaccine. Study details: Pooled samples include second doses given at about 4 or 12 weeks.

Here immunoSEQ multiplex PCR was the method, and the copy in TCRdb shows in-frame clones only, minus some. The sample consists of 150,000 to 200,000 clones, roughly nine tenths of them appearing once. Germline CDR1 and CDR2: LGHNA and YNFKEQ. This CDR3 has 15 residues. Trimming at V came to 0 bases and at J to 9 bases, leaving 7 bases not matched to a gene. For this clone: Antigen specificity is unknown.

Findings of the study overall: With dominance at 160-218 and 743-854, vaccine-associated CD4 TCRs spanned spike. Nearly half of unique spike-specific TCRs reportedly avoided B.1.351 and B.1.1.7 mutated regions. It was only five to seven AZD1222 recipients who were seropositive at baseline.

This TCR was sampled from an adult in good health. This chain connects TRBV4-2 to TRBJ2-1, with 8 bases identical to TRBD2. The sample here was peripheral blood, taken on day 0 of AZD1222 vaccination. This chain's CDR3 is CASSQDRMRGAEQFF. The CDR3 DNA reads as TGTGCCAGCAGCCAAGATAGGATGCGGGGGGCTGAGCAGTTCTTC.